These 25 T cell receptor beta chains were all obtained from the same sample, sequenced in a study of blood T cell repertoires in COVID-19. Method: immunoSEQ multiplex PCR; TCRdb's copy keeps in-frame clones and lacks some. This table holds fewer than 200,000 clones, about 80% found once. Sequences were obtained from PBMCs or T cells enriched from blood (not recorded which). All receptors derive from a woman aged 60-75 years with acute COVID-19.

The chain recombines TRBV4-2 with TRBJ1-5, with D possibly being TRBD1 (5 bases). Germline CDR1 is LGHNA and CDR2 is YNFKEQ. This CDR3 has 17 residues. V shed 4 bases and J shed 2 bases, with 18 bases lying between them. Here the CDR3 reads CASSPRSGFGGNQPQHF. CDR3 sequence (DNA): TGTGCCAGCAGCCCGCGATCAGGGTTCGGAGGCAATCAGCCCCAGCATTTT.

The chain links TRBV19 to TRBJ1-3; no firm D call. The CDR3 extends over 17 amino acids. Germline V gene lookup returns CDR1 LNHDA and CDR2 SQIVND (reference sequence). Trimming stripped 5 bases from V and 0 bases from J, with 17 bases between. The CDR3 spells CASSVTISDISGNTIYF. CDR3 coding DNA: TGTGCCAGTAGTGTTACAATTTCCGACATCTCTGGAAACACCATATATTTT.

The rearrangement uses TRBV2 and TRBJ1-1; 9 positions match TRBD1. The germline CDR1 and CDR2 sequences are SNHLY and FYNNEI. The V gene end was trimmed by 7 bases and the J gene end by 1 base; junction bases not matched to a gene: 4. The CDR3 length is 14 residues. The CDR3 coding sequence is TGTGCCAGCAAACAGACAGGGGGGAACACTGAAGCTTTCTTT. Encoded protein: CASKQTGGNTEAFF.

V is TRBV19 and J is TRBJ2-3; maybe TRBD2 (6 bases). Trimming took off 9 bases at V and 1 base at J, with 17 bases between the two ends. Germline loops: CDR1 LNHDA, CDR2 SQIVND (reference sequence). The CDR3 length is 15 residues. The CDR3 sequence: CARATGTGGTDTQYF. The CDR3 bases are TGTGCCAGGGCCACCGGGACGGGGGGCACAGATACGCAGTATTTT.

The V and J genes are TRBV12-3 or TRBV12-4 and TRBJ2-5, with unresolved D. With 1 base removed from V and 8 bases from J, the gap between germline ends came to 8 bases. This CDR3 has 12 residues. The CDR3 DNA reads TGTGCCAGCAGTTTAGTTGGTACTACCCAGTACTTC. The encoded protein is CASSLVGTTQYF.

The rearrangement joins TRBV6-2 or TRBV6-3 to TRBJ1-5; D may be TRBD1 (6 bases). Trimming took 4 bases from V and 5 from J, leaving 24 bases between them. CDR3 size: 18 residues. From germline, CDR1 is MNHEY and CDR2 SVGEGT. This CDR3 is CASSSQGRMTGAHQPQHF. As DNA, the CDR3 is TGTGCCAGCAGTTCTCAGGGGCGGATGACAGGTGCCCATCAGCCCCAGCATTTT.

This chain links TRBV29-1 with TRBJ2-3, with D perhaps matching TRBD2 (6 bases). The CDR3 totals 14 residues. The germline V gene has CDR1 SQVTM and CDR2 ANQGSEA. The V and J ends lost 7 bases and 5 bases respectively, with 19 bases between them. DNA of the CDR3: TGCAGCGCTTCCGCTGGAGGGACCGGAGATACGCAGTATTTT. This sequence encodes CSASAGGTGDTQYF.

V usage is TRBV30 and J usage is TRBJ2-5, with TRBD2 matching over 10 bases. V was pared by 5 bases and J by 0 bases, with 12 bases of the junction left unmatched. The length of the CDR3 is 17 residues. Per the germline V gene, CDR1 is GTSNPN and CDR2 is SVGIG (reference sequence). CDR3 nucleotides: TGTGCCTGGGTAGTAAGCACTAGCGGGAAATACCAAGAGACCCAGTACTTC. As protein: CAWVVSTSGKYQETQYF.

This chain uses TRBV19 with TRBJ1-2; 7 nucleotides match TRBD1. From germline, CDR1 is LNHDA and CDR2 SQIVND (reference sequence). The junction had 18 bases not matched to a gene; V was cut back by 4 bases and J by 4 bases. The CDR3 loop spans 18 amino acids. The CDR3 sequence: CASSNPGQLLLQGYGYTF. CDR3 bases: TGTGCCAGTAGTAATCCGGGACAGCTCTTATTACAGGGCTATGGCTACACCTTC. Full variable domain (missing parts from reference TRBV19 and TRBJ1-2): DGGITQSPKYLFRKEGQNVTLSCEQNLNHDAMYWYRQDPGQGLRLIYYSQIVNDFQKGDIAEGYSVSREKKESFPLTVTSAQKNPTAFYLCASSNPGQLLLQGYGYTFGSGTRLTVV.

The CDR3 is CASSLGGADSYEQYF. The CDR3 bases are TGCGCCAGCAGCTTGGGGGGAGCGGACAGCTACGAGCAGTACTTC. This rearrangement joins TRBV5-1 to TRBJ2-7; possibly TRBD1 for D (6 bases). Germline V CDR1 and CDR2: SGHRS, YFSETQ. The CDR3 covers 15 residues. V lost 0 bases to trimming and J lost 3 bases, with 13 bases between them. Combining the CDR3 with reference TRBV5-1 and TRBJ2-7 gives the whole variable domain KAGVTQTPRYLIKTRGQQVTLSCSPISGHRSVSWYQQTPGQGLQFLFEYFSETQRNKGNFPGRFSGRQFSNSRSEMNVSTLELGDSALYLCASSLGGADSYEQYFGPGTRLTVT.

The chain carries TRBV24-1 and TRBJ2-5; 8 bases are a match to TRBD1. Germline loops: CDR1 KGHDR, CDR2 SFDVKD. This CDR3 has 15 residues. Trimming removed 1 base from V and 3 bases from J; junction bases left unmatched: 3. In nucleotides, the CDR3 is TGTGCCACCAGTGATTTCGGACAGGGTAAAGAGACCCAGTACTTC. It encodes CATSDFGQGKETQYF.

The rearrangement uses TRBV15 and TRBJ2-5; 11 bases are a match to TRBD2. CDR3 length: 18 amino acids. With V trimmed by 0 bases and J by 1 base, 7 bases remained unmatched. The germline gives CDR1 LNHNV, CDR2 YYDKDF (reference sequence). CDR3: CATSRDWSLAGGQETQYF. Here the CDR3 DNA reads TGTGCCACCAGCAGAGATTGGAGTCTAGCGGGGGGCCAAGAGACCCAGTACTTC. Combining the CDR3 with reference TRBV15 and TRBJ2-5 gives the whole variable domain DAMVIQNPRYQVTQFGKPVTLSCSQTLNHNVMYWYQQKSSQAPKLLFHYYDKDFNNEADTPDNFQSRRPNTSFCFLDIRSPGLGDTAMYLCATSRDWSLAGGQETQYFGPGTRLLVL.

The CDR3 protein is CASSSGSRNQPQHF. The CDR3 DNA follows: TGTGCCAGCAGTTCCGGGAGCAGGAACCAGCCCCAGCATTTT. The chain employs TRBV6-2 or TRBV6-3 and TRBJ1-5, with D unclear. The germline gives CDR1 MNHEY, CDR2 SVGEGT. Trimming took off 4 bases at V and 7 bases at J, with 14 bases between the two ends. The CDR3 has 14 residues.

This chain connects TRBV28 to TRBJ1-1; 8 nucleotides line up with TRBD1. V shed 2 bases and J 4 bases; nucleotides not matched to a gene: 9. The germline gives CDR1 MDHEN, CDR2 SYDVKM. The CDR3 runs 16 residues. CDR3 nucleotides: TGTGCCAGCAGTTTAATGGGCAGGGGGCTAATCACTGAAGCTTTCTTT. The encoded protein is CASSLMGRGLITEAFF.

CDR3 sequence reads: CASSEWQGAIYEQYF. CDR3 bases: TGTGCCAGCAGTGAATGGCAGGGGGCTATATACGAGCAGTACTTC. This chain links TRBV25-1 with TRBJ2-7, with TRBD1 matching 8 bases. The ends lost 1 base at V and 4 bases at J; junction bases unmatched: 6. From germline, CDR1 is MGHDK and CDR2 SYGVNS. The CDR3 is made up of 15 amino acids.

This clone has a handful of counts. This chain links TRBV30 with TRBJ1-3, with 7 bases matching TRBD1. V lost 3 bases to trimming and J lost 1 base; unmatched junction nucleotides: 9. The CDR3 consists of 16 residues. Germline V gene lookup returns CDR1 GTSNPN and CDR2 SVGIG (reference sequence). CDR3 in DNA: TGTGCCTGGAGGGCTCGGGACAGTGGATCTGGAAACACCATATATTTT. Translated, it gives CAWRARDSGSGNTIYF. Full variable domain (outside the CDR3, taken from reference TRBV30 and TRBJ1-3): SQTIHQWPATLVQPVGSPLSLECTVEGTSNPNLYWYRQAAGRGLQLLFYSVGIGQISSEVPQNLSASRPQDRQFILSSKKLLLSDSGFYLCAWRARDSGSGNTIYFGEGSWLTVV.

This chain joins TRBV2 and TRBJ2-3; possible D gene TRBD2, 6 bases. The CDR3 extends over 13 amino acids. Germline V lookup: CDR1 SNHLY, CDR2 FYNNEI. Trimming cost V 7 bases and J 3 bases, with 11 bases left between them. This CDR3 reads CASMGGATDTQYF. DNA of the CDR3: TGTGCCAGCATGGGGGGAGCGACAGATACGCAGTATTTT. Filled out from reference TRBV2 and TRBJ2-3, the complete variable domain reads EPEVTQTPSHQVTQMGQEVILRCVPISNHLYFYWYRQILGQKVEFLVSFYNNEISEKSEIFDDQFSVERPDGSNFTLKIRSTKLEDSAMYFCASMGGATDTQYFGPGTRLTVL.

The chain carries TRBV5-1 and TRBJ2-2; 9 nucleotides line up with TRBD2. Germline values: CDR1 SGHRS, CDR2 YFSETQ. This CDR3 comprises 15 residues. J was trimmed by 4 bases and V by 4 bases; bases with no gene match: 5. The CDR3 nucleotides read TGCGCCAGCAGCAGCGGGACTAGCCCCACCGGGGAGCTGTTTTTT. This codes for CASSSGTSPTGELFF. The whole variable domain, remainder taken from reference TRBV5-1 and TRBJ2-2, is KAGVTQTPRYLIKTRGQQVTLSCSPISGHRSVSWYQQTPGQGLQFLFEYFSETQRNKGNFPGRFSGRQFSNSRSEMNVSTLELGDSALYLCASSSGTSPTGELFFGEGSRLTVL.

The rearrangement joins TRBV5-4 to TRBJ2-1; the match to TRBD2 covers 9 bases. Germline trimming cut 0 bases from V and 10 bases from J; bases unmatched to any gene: 17. The CDR3 length is 18 residues. Germline CDR1 SGHNT, CDR2 YYREEE (reference sequence). CDR3 in amino acids: CASSLESAGGPGKGEQFF. CDR3 nucleotides: TGTGCCAGCAGCTTGGAGTCGGCGGGAGGGCCTGGGAAGGGGGAGCAGTTCTTC.

V and J are TRBV6-5 and TRBJ1-2, with 9 bases that match TRBD1. CDR3 length: 15 residues. Germline V gives CDR1 MNHEY, CDR2 SVGAGI. Trimming removed 6 bases from V and 4 bases from J; junction bases left unmatched: 9. Here the CDR3 DNA reads TGTGCCAGCAGACCTCCGGGACAGGGTCTCTATGGCTACACCTTC. Protein sequence: CASRPPGQGLYGYTF.

The chain links TRBV19 to TRBJ1-6; unclear D gene. The CDR3 contains 15 residues. Trimming took off 5 bases at V and 10 bases at J, with 18 bases between the two ends. Looked up from germline, CDR1 is LNHDA and CDR2 is SQIVND (reference sequence). CDR3 amino acids: CASSDAGSDRSPLHF. CDR3 coding DNA: TGTGCCAGTAGTGATGCCGGGAGTGATCGGTCACCCCTCCACTTT.

The chain recombines TRBV27 with TRBJ1-5, with 9 bases fitting TRBD1. The CDR3 extends over 16 amino acids. CDR1 and CDR2 from the germline V gene are MNHEY and SMNVEV (reference sequence). The trim removed 4 bases at V and 3 bases at J, leaving 7 bases unmatched. CDR3 sequence reads: CASSSLGQGNNQPQHF. DNA of the CDR3: TGTGCCAGCAGTTCCCTGGGACAGGGTAACAATCAGCCCCAGCATTTT.

CDR3 DNA: TGTGCCAGCAGCTCCCTCGGGGCACCCCTCCACTTT. This sequence encodes CASSSLGAPLHF. The chain links TRBV7-9 to TRBJ1-6; D not certain. V was shortened by 4 bases and J by 11 bases, with 9 bases between the two germline ends. The CDR3 spans 12 residues. CDR1 is SEHNR and CDR2 is FQNEAQ in the germline V gene (reference sequence).

This clone was counted only a few times. The genes are TRBV15 and TRBJ1-5; no clear D gene. V lost 1 base and J lost 0, with 7 bases in between. From germline, CDR1 is LNHNV and CDR2 YYDKDF (reference sequence). The CDR3 contains 15 residues. This CDR3 reads CATSRGRDSNQPQHF. The CDR3 DNA follows: TGTGCCACCAGCAGAGGTCGGGATAGCAATCAGCCCCAGCATTTT.

This chain connects TRBV12-3 or TRBV12-4 to TRBJ1-5; no reliable D call. The CDR3 sequence is 13 residues long. Between the trimmed V and J ends, which lost 7 bases and 4 bases, there was a span of 11 bases. The CDR3 DNA reads TGTGCCAGCACCGGGAGAGGGAATCAGCCCCAGCATTTT. Encoded protein: CASTGRGNQPQHF.